Listed below are T cell receptor beta chains from one sample, sequenced in a study of shared clonotypes between healthy human individuals. Clones were sequenced by immunoSEQ multiplex PCR, and TCRdb holds only the in-frame ones, with some missing. The sample holds some 1 million clones, about 70% seen once. The material sequenced was memory CD4+ T cells sorted from blood. These receptors came from a young man in good health. The CDR3 runs from the conserved cysteine through the conserved F or W. Each record gives: J gene, D gene, clone size, V gene, CDR3 protein, CDR3 DNA. A D gene is named only where the DNA matches it firmly. Not every row has a clone size; where given, it reads once, few, many or a size class.

J gene: TRBJ1-6
D gene: -
clone size: few
V gene: TRBV27
CDR3 protein: CASSFTGSPLHF
CDR3 DNA: TGTGCCAGCAGTTTTACGGGCTCACCCCTCCACTTT

J gene: TRBJ1-5
D gene: -
clone size: -
V gene: TRBV5-5
CDR3 protein: CASSLVGRDQPQHF
CDR3 DNA: TGTGCCAGCAGCTTGGTGGGGCGTGATCAGCCCCAGCATTTT

J gene: TRBJ1-5
D gene: TRBD1
clone size: -
V gene: TRBV5-1
CDR3 protein: CASSLEGQGHQPQHF
CDR3 DNA: TGCGCCAGCAGCTTAGAGGGACAGGGACATCAGCCCCAGCATTTT

J gene: TRBJ2-2
D gene: -
clone size: -
V gene: TRBV5-1
CDR3 protein: CASSFGANTGELFF
CDR3 DNA: TGCGCCAGCAGCTTCGGGGCTAACACCGGGGAGCTGTTTTTT

J gene: TRBJ2-6
D gene: -
clone size: -
V gene: TRBV6-4
CDR3 protein: CASSVYSGANVLTF
CDR3 DNA: TGTGCCAGCAGTGTATATTCTGGGGCCAACGTCCTGACTTTC

J gene: TRBJ1-6
D gene: -
clone size: -
V gene: TRBV28
CDR3 protein: CASRGAGAERKAPLHF
CDR3 DNA: TGTGCCAGCAGGGGCGCGGGGGCGGAAAGGAAGGCACCCCTCCACTTT

J gene: TRBJ1-3
D gene: TRBD1
clone size: -
V gene: TRBV11-2
CDR3 protein: CASSLTGQGRTGNTIYF
CDR3 DNA: TGTGCCAGCAGCTTAACGGGACAGGGAAGGACTGGAAACACCATATATTTT

J gene: TRBJ1-1
D gene: TRBD1
clone size: -
V gene: TRBV11-2
CDR3 protein: CASSVRQGDTEAFF
CDR3 DNA: TGTGCCAGCAGCGTGCGACAGGGGGACACTGAAGCTTTCTTT

J gene: TRBJ1-5
D gene: -
clone size: once
V gene: TRBV6-6
CDR3 protein: CASSYSEGQPQHF
CDR3 DNA: TGTGCCAGCAGTTACTCGGAAGGGCAGCCCCAGCATTTT

J gene: TRBJ2-5
D gene: -
clone size: -
V gene: TRBV30
CDR3 protein: CAWSKPGGQYQETQYF
CDR3 DNA: TGTGCCTGGAGTAAACCCGGGGGCCAGTACCAAGAGACCCAGTACTTC

J gene: TRBJ2-3
D gene: -
clone size: -
V gene: TRBV27
CDR3 protein: CASSLGTRGTDTQYF
CDR3 DNA: TGTGCCAGCAGTTTAGGGACCCGGGGCACAGATACGCAGTATTTT

J gene: TRBJ1-4
D gene: -
clone size: few
V gene: TRBV10-2
CDR3 protein: CASSEWASNEKLFF
CDR3 DNA: TGCGCCAGCAGTGAGTGGGCTTCTAATGAAAAACTGTTTTTT

J gene: TRBJ2-7
D gene: TRBD1
clone size: once
V gene: TRBV18
CDR3 protein: CASSPVTGVKGEQYF
CDR3 DNA: TGTGCCAGCTCACCGGTGACAGGGGTTAAAGGCGAGCAGTACTTC

J gene: TRBJ1-4
D gene: TRBD1
clone size: -
V gene: TRBV2
CDR3 protein: CASTRDRGQEKLFF
CDR3 DNA: TGTGCCAGCACCCGAGACAGGGGGCAGGAAAAACTGTTTTTT

J gene: TRBJ1-2
D gene: TRBD1
clone size: -
V gene: TRBV15
CDR3 protein: CATSRSRETGNYGYTF
CDR3 DNA: TGTGCCACCAGCAGATCCCGTGAGACAGGGAACTATGGCTACACCTTC

J gene: TRBJ2-1
D gene: TRBD1
clone size: -
V gene: TRBV15
CDR3 protein: CATHTTGGPRNEQFF
CDR3 DNA: TGTGCCACCCACACCACAGGGGGGCCACGCAATGAGCAGTTCTTC

J gene: TRBJ2-7
D gene: TRBD2
clone size: -
V gene: TRBV5-4
CDR3 protein: CASSPFEAGDEQYF
CDR3 DNA: TGTGCCAGCAGCCCCTTTGAAGCGGGAGACGAGCAGTACTTC

J gene: TRBJ2-6
D gene: -
clone size: -
V gene: TRBV5-6
CDR3 protein: CASRPPMTDSGANVLTF
CDR3 DNA: TGTGCCAGCAGGCCCCCTATGACAGATTCTGGGGCCAACGTCCTGACTTTC

J gene: TRBJ2-3
D gene: -
clone size: -
V gene: TRBV21-1
CDR3 protein: CASSEDPGLTDTQYF
CDR3 DNA: TGTGCCAGCAGCGAGGACCCGGGACTCACAGATACGCAGTATTTT

J gene: TRBJ2-1
D gene: TRBD2
clone size: -
V gene: TRBV15
CDR3 protein: CATSGRTSGTYNEQFF
CDR3 DNA: TGTGCCACCAGCGGGCGGACTAGCGGGACATACAATGAGCAGTTCTTC

J gene: TRBJ1-5
D gene: TRBD1
clone size: -
V gene: TRBV6-5
CDR3 protein: CASRGQGSGQPQHF
CDR3 DNA: TGTGCCAGCAGGGGACAGGGGTCGGGGCAGCCCCAGCATTTT

J gene: TRBJ2-1
D gene: -
clone size: -
V gene: TRBV5-6
CDR3 protein: CASSLWGPWYNEQFF
CDR3 DNA: TGTGCCAGCAGCCTATGGGGGCCCTGGTACAATGAGCAGTTCTTC

J gene: TRBJ2-1
D gene: -
clone size: -
V gene: TRBV5-5
CDR3 protein: CASSLAARGNYNEQFF
CDR3 DNA: TGTGCCAGCAGCTTGGCCGCCCGAGGGAACTACAATGAGCAGTTCTTC

J gene: TRBJ2-1
D gene: -
clone size: -
V gene: TRBV27
CDR3 protein: CASSSLGFPFSNEQFF
CDR3 DNA: TGTGCCAGCAGTTCCCTAGGGTTCCCTTTCTCTAATGAGCAGTTCTTC

J gene: TRBJ2-7
D gene: TRBD2
clone size: few
V gene: TRBV6-6
CDR3 protein: CASSYHGTSGVYEQYF
CDR3 DNA: TGTGCCAGCAGTTACCATGGGACTAGCGGGGTTTACGAGCAGTACTTC

J gene: TRBJ1-6
D gene: TRBD1
clone size: -
V gene: TRBV28
CDR3 protein: CASSLSGTGGSNSPLHF
CDR3 DNA: TGTGCCAGCAGTTTATCCGGGACAGGGGGTAGTAATTCACCCCTCCACTTT

J gene: TRBJ1-3
D gene: -
clone size: -
V gene: TRBV9
CDR3 protein: CASSVDSRNTIYF
CDR3 DNA: TGTGCCAGCAGCGTAGACAGCCGAAACACCATATATTTT

J gene: TRBJ2-2
D gene: -
clone size: -
V gene: TRBV7-9
CDR3 protein: CASSLVPPGAAGELFF
CDR3 DNA: TGTGCCAGCAGCTTAGTCCCTCCAGGGGCGGCCGGGGAGCTGTTTTTT

J gene: TRBJ2-1
D gene: TRBD2
clone size: many
V gene: TRBV9
CDR3 protein: CASSVGLGGAYNEQFF
CDR3 DNA: TGTGCCAGCAGCGTTGGGCTCGGGGGGGCCTACAATGAGCAGTTCTTC

J gene: TRBJ2-2
D gene: -
clone size: -
V gene: TRBV7-6
CDR3 protein: CASSLGGVLNTGELFF
CDR3 DNA: TGTGCCAGCAGCTTAGGCGGCGTGTTGAACACCGGGGAGCTGTTTTTT

J gene: TRBJ2-3
D gene: -
clone size: -
V gene: TRBV5-1
CDR3 protein: CASSSGTHPNTDTQYF
CDR3 DNA: TGCGCCAGCAGCTCGGGGACCCACCCAAACACAGATACGCAGTATTTT

J gene: TRBJ2-7
D gene: TRBD1
clone size: many
V gene: TRBV2
CDR3 protein: CASSGDRANEQYF
CDR3 DNA: TGTGCCAGCAGTGGGGACAGGGCTAACGAGCAGTACTTC

J gene: TRBJ2-7
D gene: TRBD2
clone size: -
V gene: TRBV28
CDR3 protein: CASRLASSYEQYF
CDR3 DNA: TGTGCCAGCAGACTAGCGTCCTCCTACGAGCAGTACTTC

J gene: TRBJ1-4
D gene: TRBD1
clone size: -
V gene: TRBV28
CDR3 protein: CATISGGRNEKLFF
CDR3 DNA: TGTGCCACAATTTCAGGGGGCAGAAATGAAAAACTGTTTTTT

J gene: TRBJ2-3
D gene: TRBD2
clone size: few
V gene: TRBV5-1
CDR3 protein: CASSLAISGGADTQYF
CDR3 DNA: TGCGCCAGCAGCTTAGCGATTAGCGGGGGGGCAGATACGCAGTATTTT

J gene: TRBJ1-6
D gene: -
clone size: -
V gene: TRBV5-6
CDR3 protein: CASSLEGTGISPLHF
CDR3 DNA: TGTGCCAGCAGCTTGGAAGGCACAGGGATTTCACCCCTCCACTTT

J gene: TRBJ2-7
D gene: -
clone size: -
V gene: TRBV28
CDR3 protein: CASSLAGGDYEQYF
CDR3 DNA: TGTGCCAGCAGTTTAGCTGGGGGCGACTACGAGCAGTACTTC

J gene: TRBJ2-7
D gene: -
clone size: once
V gene: TRBV19
CDR3 protein: CASSMRTATRDEQYF
CDR3 DNA: TGTGCCAGTAGTATGAGGACAGCGACAAGGGACGAGCAGTACTTC

J gene: TRBJ2-1
D gene: TRBD2
clone size: once
V gene: TRBV11-2
CDR3 protein: CASSLDSGSSGRANNEQFF
CDR3 DNA: TGTGCCAGCAGCTTAGATTCTGGGTCTAGCGGGAGGGCCAACAATGAGCAGTTCTTC

J gene: TRBJ1-5
D gene: -
clone size: -
V gene: TRBV6-1
CDR3 protein: CAGNPGLSNQPQHF
CDR3 DNA: TGTGCCGGCAACCCAGGGTTAAGCAATCAGCCCCAGCATTTT

J gene: TRBJ1-1
D gene: -
clone size: -
V gene: TRBV6-1
CDR3 protein: CASSEVGGGTEAFF
CDR3 DNA: TGTGCCAGCAGTGAAGTGGGCGGGGGCACTGAAGCTTTCTTT

J gene: TRBJ1-4
D gene: TRBD1
clone size: -
V gene: TRBV7-6
CDR3 protein: CASSYRGIDEKLFF
CDR3 DNA: TGTGCCAGCAGCTACAGGGGGATTGATGAAAAACTGTTTTTT

J gene: TRBJ1-5
D gene: -
clone size: -
V gene: TRBV5-1
CDR3 protein: CASSPGGPSNQPQHF
CDR3 DNA: TGCGCCAGCAGCCCGGGGGGACCGTCTAATCAGCCCCAGCATTTT

J gene: TRBJ2-1
D gene: TRBD2
clone size: -
V gene: TRBV27
CDR3 protein: CASRLRLAGGWNEQFF
CDR3 DNA: TGTGCCAGCAGGCTACGACTAGCGGGGGGATGGAATGAGCAGTTCTTC

J gene: TRBJ2-3
D gene: TRBD2
clone size: -
V gene: TRBV30
CDR3 protein: CAWSVPSGGARDTQYF
CDR3 DNA: TGTGCCTGGAGTGTACCCAGCGGGGGGGCCAGAGATACGCAGTATTTT

J gene: TRBJ2-1
D gene: TRBD1
clone size: -
V gene: TRBV7-2
CDR3 protein: CASSFDRGSYNEQFF
CDR3 DNA: TGTGCCAGCAGCTTTGACAGGGGTTCCTACAATGAGCAGTTCTTC

J gene: TRBJ1-4
D gene: -
clone size: -
V gene: TRBV6-1
CDR3 protein: CASSPPVRGGEKLFF
CDR3 DNA: TGTGCCAGCAGCCCCCCCGTCAGGGGCGGTGAAAAACTGTTTTTT

J gene: TRBJ1-1
D gene: -
clone size: few
V gene: TRBV2
CDR3 protein: CANRRETEAFF
CDR3 DNA: TGTGCCAACAGGAGGGAGACCGAAGCTTTCTTT

J gene: TRBJ1-5
D gene: -
clone size: -
V gene: TRBV15
CDR3 protein: CATSRGTLAGTQPQHF
CDR3 DNA: TGTGCCACCAGCAGAGGGACTCTGGCCGGGACTCAGCCCCAGCATTTT

J gene: TRBJ2-1
D gene: TRBD2
clone size: -
V gene: TRBV19
CDR3 protein: CASRAGEGQFF
CDR3 DNA: TGTGCCAGTAGGGCGGGGGAAGGGCAGTTCTTC

J gene: TRBJ2-7
D gene: -
clone size: once
V gene: TRBV5-6
CDR3 protein: CASSWGRQAGAYEQYF
CDR3 DNA: TGTGCCAGCAGTTGGGGAAGACAGGCAGGGGCCTACGAGCAGTACTTC

J gene: TRBJ2-7
D gene: -
clone size: few
V gene: TRBV7-8
CDR3 protein: CASGGDSYEQYF
CDR3 DNA: TGTGCCAGCGGGGGGGACAGCTACGAGCAGTACTTC

J gene: TRBJ2-2
D gene: -
clone size: -
V gene: TRBV27
CDR3 protein: CASSLAGANTGELFF
CDR3 DNA: TGTGCCAGCAGTTTAGCAGGGGCGAACACCGGGGAGCTGTTTTTT